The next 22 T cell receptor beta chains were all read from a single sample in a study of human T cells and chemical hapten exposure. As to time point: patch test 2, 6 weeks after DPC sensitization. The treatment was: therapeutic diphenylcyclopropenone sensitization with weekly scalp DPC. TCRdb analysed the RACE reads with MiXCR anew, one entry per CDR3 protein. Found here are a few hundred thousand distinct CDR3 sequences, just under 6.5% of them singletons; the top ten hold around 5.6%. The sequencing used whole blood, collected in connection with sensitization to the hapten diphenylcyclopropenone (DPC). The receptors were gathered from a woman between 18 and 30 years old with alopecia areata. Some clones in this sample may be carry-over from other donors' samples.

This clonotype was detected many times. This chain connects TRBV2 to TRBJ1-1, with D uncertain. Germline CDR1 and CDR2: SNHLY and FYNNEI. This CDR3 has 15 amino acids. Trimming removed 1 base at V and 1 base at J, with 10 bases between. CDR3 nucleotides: TGTGCCAGCAGTGAAGAAGGCGGCCCGAACACTGAAGCTTTCTTT. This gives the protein CASSEEGGPNTEAFF.

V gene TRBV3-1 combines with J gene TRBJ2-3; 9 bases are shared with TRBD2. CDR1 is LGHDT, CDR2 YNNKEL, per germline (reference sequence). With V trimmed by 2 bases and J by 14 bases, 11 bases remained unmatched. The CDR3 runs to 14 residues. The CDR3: CASSQFSNERGVYF. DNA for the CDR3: TGTGCCAGCAGCCAATTCTCGAACGAGCGGGGGGTGTATTTT.

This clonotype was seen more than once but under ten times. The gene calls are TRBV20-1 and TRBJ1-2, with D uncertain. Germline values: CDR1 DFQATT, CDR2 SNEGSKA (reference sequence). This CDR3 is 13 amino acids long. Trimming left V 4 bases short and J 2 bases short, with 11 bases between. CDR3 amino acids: CSATSTPNYGYTF. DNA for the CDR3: TGCAGTGCTACCTCGACCCCCAACTATGGCTACACCTTC.

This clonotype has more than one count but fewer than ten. DNA for the CDR3: TGTGCCAGCAGCCCCCCCCCCGCAGGGGTTATGAACACTGAAGCTTTCTTT. Translation gives CASSPPPAGVMNTEAFF. This chain connects TRBV7-2 to TRBJ1-1; TRBD1 might be the D (6 bases). The V gene lost 5 bases and the J gene lost 0 bases, with 19 bases spanning the gap. The CDR3 consists of 17 residues. In germline, CDR1 is SGHTA, CDR2 FQGNSA.

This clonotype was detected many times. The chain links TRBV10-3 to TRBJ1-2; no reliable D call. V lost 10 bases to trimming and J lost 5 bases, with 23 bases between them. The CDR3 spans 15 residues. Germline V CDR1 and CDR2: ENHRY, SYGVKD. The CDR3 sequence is CATSLPLTEQYGYTF. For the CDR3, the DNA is TGTGCCACCTCCTTACCTCTTACAGAACAGTATGGCTACACCTTC.

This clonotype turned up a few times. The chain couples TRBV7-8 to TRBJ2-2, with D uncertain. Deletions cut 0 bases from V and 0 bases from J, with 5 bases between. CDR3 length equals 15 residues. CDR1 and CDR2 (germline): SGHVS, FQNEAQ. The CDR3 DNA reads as TGTGCCAGCAGCTTAGCGCGGACGAACACCGGGGAGCTGTTTTTT. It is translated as CASSLARTNTGELFF.

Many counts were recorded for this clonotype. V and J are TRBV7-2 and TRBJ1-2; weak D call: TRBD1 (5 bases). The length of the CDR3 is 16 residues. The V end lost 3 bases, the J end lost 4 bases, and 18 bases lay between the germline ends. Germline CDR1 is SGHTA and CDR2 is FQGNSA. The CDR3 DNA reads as TGTGCCAGCAGCTTCAGACAGCTCCGGCGGGGCTATGGCTACACCTTC. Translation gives CASSFRQLRRGYGYTF.

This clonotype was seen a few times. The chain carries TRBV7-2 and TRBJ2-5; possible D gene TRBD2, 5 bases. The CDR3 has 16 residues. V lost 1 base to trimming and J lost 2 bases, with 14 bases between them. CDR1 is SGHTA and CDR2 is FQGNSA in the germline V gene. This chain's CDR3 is CASSLGLTGRQETQYF. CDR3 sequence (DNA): TGTGCCAGCAGCTTAGGGCTAACGGGAAGACAAGAGACCCAGTACTTC.

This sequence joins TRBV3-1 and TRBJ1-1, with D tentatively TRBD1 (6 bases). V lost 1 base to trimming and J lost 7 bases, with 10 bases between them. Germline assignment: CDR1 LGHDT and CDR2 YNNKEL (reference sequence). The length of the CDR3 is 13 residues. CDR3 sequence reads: CASSQGGGSEAFF. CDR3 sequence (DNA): TGTGCCAGCAGCCAAGGAGGGGGTAGTGAAGCTTTCTTT.

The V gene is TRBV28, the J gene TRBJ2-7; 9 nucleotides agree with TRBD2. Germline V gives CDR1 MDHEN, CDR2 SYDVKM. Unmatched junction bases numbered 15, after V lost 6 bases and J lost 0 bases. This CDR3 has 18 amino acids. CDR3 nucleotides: TGTGCCAGCAGCCCGAACCCAGGAGCGGGGGGAATCTCCTACGAGCAGTACTTC. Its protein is CASSPNPGAGGISYEQYF. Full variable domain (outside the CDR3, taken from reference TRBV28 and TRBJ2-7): DVKVTQSSRYLVKRTGEKVFLECVQDMDHENMFWYRQDPGLGLRLIYFSYDVKMKEKGDIPEGYSVSREKKERFSLILESASTNQTSMYLCASSPNPGAGGISYEQYFGPGTRLTVT.

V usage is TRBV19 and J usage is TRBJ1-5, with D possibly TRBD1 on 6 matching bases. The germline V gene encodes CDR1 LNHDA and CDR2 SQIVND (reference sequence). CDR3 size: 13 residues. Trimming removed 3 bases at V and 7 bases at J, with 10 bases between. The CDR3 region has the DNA TGTGCCAGTAGTATCGGAGGGGGGCAGCCCCAGCATTTT. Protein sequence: CASSIGGGQPQHF.

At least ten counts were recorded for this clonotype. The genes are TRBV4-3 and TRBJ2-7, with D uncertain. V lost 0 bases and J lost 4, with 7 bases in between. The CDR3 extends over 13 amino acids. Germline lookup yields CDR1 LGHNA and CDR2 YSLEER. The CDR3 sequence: CASSQEPEYEQYF. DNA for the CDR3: TGCGCCAGCAGCCAAGAGCCTGAATACGAGCAGTACTTC.

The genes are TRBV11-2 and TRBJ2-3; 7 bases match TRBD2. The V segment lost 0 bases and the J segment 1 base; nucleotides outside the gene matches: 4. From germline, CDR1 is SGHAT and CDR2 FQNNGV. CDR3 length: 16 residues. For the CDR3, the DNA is TGTGCCAGCAGCTTAGATCTTGGGGGGGGCACAGATACGCAGTATTTT. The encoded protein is CASSLDLGGGTDTQYF.

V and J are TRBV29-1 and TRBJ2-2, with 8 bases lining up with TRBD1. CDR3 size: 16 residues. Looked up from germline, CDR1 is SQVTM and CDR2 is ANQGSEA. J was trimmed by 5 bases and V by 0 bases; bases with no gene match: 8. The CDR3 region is CSVEDRRQGITGELFF. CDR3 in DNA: TGCAGCGTTGAAGATCGGCGACAGGGGATAACCGGGGAGCTGTTTTTT.

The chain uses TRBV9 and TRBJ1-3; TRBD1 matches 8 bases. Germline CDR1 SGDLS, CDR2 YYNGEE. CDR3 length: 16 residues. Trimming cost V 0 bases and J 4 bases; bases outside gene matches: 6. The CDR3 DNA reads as TGTGCCAGCAGCGTAGCCCAGGGGGCACAAGGAAACACCATATATTTT. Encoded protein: CASSVAQGAQGNTIYF.

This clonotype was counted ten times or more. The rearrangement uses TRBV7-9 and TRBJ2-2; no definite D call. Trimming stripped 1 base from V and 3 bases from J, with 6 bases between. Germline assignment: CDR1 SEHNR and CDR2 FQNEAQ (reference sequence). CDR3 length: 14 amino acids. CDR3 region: CASSLVGDTGELFF. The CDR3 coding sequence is TGTGCCAGCAGCTTAGTAGGTGACACCGGGGAGCTGTTTTTT.

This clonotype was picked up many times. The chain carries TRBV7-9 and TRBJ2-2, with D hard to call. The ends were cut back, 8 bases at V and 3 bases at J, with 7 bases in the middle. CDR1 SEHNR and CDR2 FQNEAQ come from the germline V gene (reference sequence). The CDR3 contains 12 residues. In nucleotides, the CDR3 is TGTGCCAGCGGCAGCTACACCGGGGAGCTGTTTTTT. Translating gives CASGSYTGELFF.

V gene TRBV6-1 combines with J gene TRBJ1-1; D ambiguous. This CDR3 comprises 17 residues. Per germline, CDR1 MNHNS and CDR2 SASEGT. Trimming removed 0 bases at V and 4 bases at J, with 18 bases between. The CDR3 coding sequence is TGTGCCAGCAGTGAAGCGCCGGTCGATTCTCCGGGCACTGAAGCTTTCTTT. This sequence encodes CASSEAPVDSPGTEAFF.

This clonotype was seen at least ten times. CDR3 protein: CASSPPGSSGIQYF. CDR3 nucleotide sequence: TGTGCCAGCAGCCCGCCGGGGTCTTCGGGCATTCAGTACTTC. V and J are TRBV7-9 and TRBJ2-4, with D maybe TRBD2 (5 bases). Deletions cut 5 bases from V and 9 bases from J, with 17 bases between. Germline lookup yields CDR1 SEHNR and CDR2 FQNEAQ (reference sequence). This CDR3 is built from 14 residues. Full variable domain (remainder filled in from reference TRBV7-9 and TRBJ2-4): DTGVSQNPRHKITKRGQNVTFRCDPISEHNRLYWYRQTLGQGPEFLTYFQNEAQLEKSRLLSDRFSAERPKGSFSTLEIQRTEQGDSAMYLCASSPPGSSGIQYFGAGTRLSVL.

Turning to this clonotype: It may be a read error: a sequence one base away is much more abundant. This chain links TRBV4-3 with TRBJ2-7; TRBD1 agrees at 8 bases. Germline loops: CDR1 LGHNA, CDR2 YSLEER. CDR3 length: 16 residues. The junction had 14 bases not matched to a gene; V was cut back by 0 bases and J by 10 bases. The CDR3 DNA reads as TGCGCCAGCAGCCAAGAACTGGAGACAGGGGCCCGCGAACAGTACTTC. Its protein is CASSQELETGAREQYF.

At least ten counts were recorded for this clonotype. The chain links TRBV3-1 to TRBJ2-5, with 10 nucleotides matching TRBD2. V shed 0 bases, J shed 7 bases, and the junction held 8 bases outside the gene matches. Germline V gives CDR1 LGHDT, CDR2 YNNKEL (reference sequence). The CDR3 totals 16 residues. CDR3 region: CASSQEMALAGVTQYF. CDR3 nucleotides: TGTGCCAGCAGCCAAGAAATGGCCCTAGCGGGGGTGACCCAGTACTTC.

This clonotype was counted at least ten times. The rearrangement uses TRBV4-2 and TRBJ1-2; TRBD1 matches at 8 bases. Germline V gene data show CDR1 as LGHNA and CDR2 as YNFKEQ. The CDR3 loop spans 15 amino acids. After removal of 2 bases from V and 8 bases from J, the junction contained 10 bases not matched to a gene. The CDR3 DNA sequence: TGTGCCAGCAGCCAATCCGGACAGGGTAGACGGGGCTACACCTTC. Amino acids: CASSQSGQGRRGYTF.